This is a list of T cell receptor beta chains from one sample in a study of human T cells and chemical hapten exposure. TCRdb redid the calling of the RACE reads with MiXCR, one entry per CDR3 protein. The repertoire holds over 85,000 distinct CDR3 sequences, with around 9% as singletons. The sequenced sample consisted of whole blood. The receptors were gathered from a female donor in good health. Some clones in this sample may be carry-over from other donors' samples. CDR3s include the opening cysteine and the closing phenylalanine or tryptophan. Fields, in order: D gene, clone size, V gene, J gene, CDR3 protein, CDR3 DNA. The D gene is left open where the match is weak. Clone size is given for some rows only: seen once, a few or many times, or a class if the clone is expanded.

d_gene: NA
abundance: many
v_gene: TRBV15
j_gene: TRBJ1-5
CDR3aa: CATSRVEGAQPQHF
CDR3nt: TGTGCCACCAGCAGAGTGGAAGGGGCTCAGCCCCAGCATTTT

d_gene: TRBD1
abundance: NA
v_gene: TRBV6-6
j_gene: TRBJ2-7
CDR3aa: CASKRPGQGSYEQYF
CDR3nt: TGTGCCAGCAAAAGACCGGGACAGGGGTCCTACGAGCAGTACTTC

d_gene: TRBD2
abundance: few
v_gene: TRBV20-1
j_gene: TRBJ2-2
CDR3aa: CSAIEAAGGTNTGELFF
CDR3nt: TGCAGTGCTATAGAAGCGGCGGGAGGGACGAACACCGGGGAGCTGTTTTTT

d_gene: NA
abundance: few
v_gene: TRBV2
j_gene: TRBJ1-2
CDR3aa: CASSARARDGYTF
CDR3nt: TGTGCCAGCAGTGCGAGGGCGCGGGATGGCTACACCTTC

d_gene: NA
abundance: few
v_gene: TRBV29-1
j_gene: TRBJ1-5
CDR3aa: CSVVTGRSNQPQHF
CDR3nt: TGCAGCGTTGTGACGGGACGTAGCAATCAGCCCCAGCATTTT

d_gene: NA
abundance: many
v_gene: TRBV6-2/TRBV6-3
j_gene: TRBJ1-1
CDR3aa: CASSYSPGIRAFF
CDR3nt: TGTGCCAGCAGTTACTCCCCCGGTATTCGAGCTTTCTTT

d_gene: NA
abundance: NA
v_gene: TRBV28
j_gene: TRBJ2-3
CDR3aa: CASSFAHYSTDTQYF
CDR3nt: TGTGCCAGCAGTTTTGCTCATTATAGCACAGATACGCAGTATTTT

d_gene: NA
abundance: many
v_gene: TRBV7-9
j_gene: TRBJ1-4
CDR3aa: CASSLAVGPGAIEKLFF
CDR3nt: TGTGCCAGCAGCTTAGCGGTCGGCCCAGGGGCGATTGAAAAACTGTTTTTT

d_gene: NA
abundance: few
v_gene: TRBV10-3
j_gene: TRBJ2-3
CDR3aa: CAISEGKGTQYF
CDR3nt: TGTGCCATCAGTGAGGGAAAAGGTACGCAGTATTTT

d_gene: TRBD2
abundance: few
v_gene: TRBV14
j_gene: TRBJ2-1
CDR3aa: CASSAGTSDEQFF
CDR3nt: TGTGCCAGCAGCGCCGGGACTAGCGATGAGCAGTTCTTC

d_gene: TRBD1
abundance: NA
v_gene: TRBV5-4
j_gene: TRBJ2-7
CDR3aa: CASSYRDRSYEQYF
CDR3nt: TGTGCCAGCAGCTACCGGGACAGGTCCTACGAGCAGTATTTC

d_gene: NA
abundance: many
v_gene: TRBV28
j_gene: TRBJ2-7
CDR3aa: CASSWVGTYEQYF
CDR3nt: TGTGCCAGCAGTTGGGTCGGAACCTACGAGCAGTACTTC

d_gene: TRBD2
abundance: many
v_gene: TRBV11-2
j_gene: TRBJ2-7
CDR3aa: CASMPAGGLTYEQYF
CDR3nt: TGTGCCAGCATGCCCGCGGGGGGCTTGACCTACGAGCAGTACTTC

d_gene: NA
abundance: few
v_gene: TRBV12-3/TRBV12-4
j_gene: TRBJ2-6
CDR3aa: CASSLAGYLYSSGANVLTF
CDR3nt: TGTGCCAGCAGTTTAGCGGGATATTTATACAGCTCTGGGGCCAACGTCCTGACTTTC

d_gene: TRBD1
abundance: NA
v_gene: TRBV5-4
j_gene: TRBJ1-1
CDR3aa: CASSLGQGFHTEAFF
CDR3nt: TGTGCCAGCAGCTTGGGACAGGGTTTTCACACTGAAGCTTTCTTT

d_gene: NA
abundance: NA
v_gene: TRBV5-1
j_gene: TRBJ2-5
CDR3aa: CASSFLNVKETQYF
CDR3nt: TGCGCCAGCAGCTTCCTTAATGTGAAAGAGACCCAGTACTTC

d_gene: TRBD2
abundance: NA
v_gene: TRBV12-3/TRBV12-4
j_gene: TRBJ2-7
CDR3aa: CASSLVTSGSYEQYF
CDR3nt: TGTGCCAGCAGTTTAGTGACTAGCGGGTCGTACGAGCAGTACTTC

d_gene: NA
abundance: NA
v_gene: TRBV18
j_gene: TRBJ2-2
CDR3aa: CVSSLRLTANTGELFF
CDR3nt: TGTGTCAGCTCACTACGCTTGACAGCGAACACCGGGGAGCTGTTTTTT

d_gene: NA
abundance: NA
v_gene: TRBV6-1
j_gene: TRBJ1-5
CDR3aa: CASSERFVSNQPQHF
CDR3nt: TGTGCCAGCAGTGAACGTTTTGTTAGCAATCAGCCCCAGCATTTT